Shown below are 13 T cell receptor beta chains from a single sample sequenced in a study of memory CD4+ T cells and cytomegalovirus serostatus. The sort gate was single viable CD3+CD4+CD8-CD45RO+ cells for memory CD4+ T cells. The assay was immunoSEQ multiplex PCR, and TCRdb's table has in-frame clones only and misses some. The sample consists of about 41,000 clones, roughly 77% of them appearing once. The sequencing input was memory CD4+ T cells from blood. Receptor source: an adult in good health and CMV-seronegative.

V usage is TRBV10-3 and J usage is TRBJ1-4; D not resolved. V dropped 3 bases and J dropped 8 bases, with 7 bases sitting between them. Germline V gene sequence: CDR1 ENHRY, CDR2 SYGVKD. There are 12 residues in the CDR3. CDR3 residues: CAISESTEKLFF. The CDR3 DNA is TGTGCCATCAGTGAAAGTACCGAAAAACTGTTTTTT.

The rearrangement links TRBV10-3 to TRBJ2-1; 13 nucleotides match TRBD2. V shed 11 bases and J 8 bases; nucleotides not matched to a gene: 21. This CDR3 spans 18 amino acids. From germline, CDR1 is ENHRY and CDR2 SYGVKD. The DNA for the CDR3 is TGTGCCGCTTCCCCTGCCAGGACTAGCGGGGGCCAAAATCATGAGCAGTTCTTC. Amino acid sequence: CAASPARTSGGQNHEQFF.

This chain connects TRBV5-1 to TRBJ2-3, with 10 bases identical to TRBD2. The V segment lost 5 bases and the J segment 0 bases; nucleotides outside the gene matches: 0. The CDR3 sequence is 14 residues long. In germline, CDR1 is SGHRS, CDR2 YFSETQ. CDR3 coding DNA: TGCGCCAGCAGGACTAGCGGGAGCACAGATACGCAGTATTTT. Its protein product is CASRTSGSTDTQYF.

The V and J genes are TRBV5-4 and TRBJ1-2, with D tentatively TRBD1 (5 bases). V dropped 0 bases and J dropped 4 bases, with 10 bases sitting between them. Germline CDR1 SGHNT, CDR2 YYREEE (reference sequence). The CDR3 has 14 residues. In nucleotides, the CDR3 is TGTGCCAGCAGCTTGGTGGGGGGTCCCTATGGCTACACCTTC. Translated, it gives CASSLVGGPYGYTF. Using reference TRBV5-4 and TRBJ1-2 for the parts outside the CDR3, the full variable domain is ETGVTQSPTHLIKTRGQQVTLRCSSQSGHNTVSWYQQALGQGPQFIFQYYREEENGRGNFPPRFSGLQFPNYSSELNVNALELDDSALYLCASSLVGGPYGYTFGSGTRLTVV.

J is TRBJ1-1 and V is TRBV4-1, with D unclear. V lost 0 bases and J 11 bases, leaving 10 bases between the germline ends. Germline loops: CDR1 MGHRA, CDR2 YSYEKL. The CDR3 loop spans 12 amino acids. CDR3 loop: CASSQEGRIAFF. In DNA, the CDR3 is TGCGCCAGCAGCCAAGAGGGAAGAATCGCTTTCTTT.

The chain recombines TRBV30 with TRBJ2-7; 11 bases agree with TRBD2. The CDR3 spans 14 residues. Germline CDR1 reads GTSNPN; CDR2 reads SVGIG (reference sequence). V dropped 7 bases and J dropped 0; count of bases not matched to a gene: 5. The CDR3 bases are TGTGCCTCCTCCGGGACTAGCGGCTCCTACGAGCAGTACTTC. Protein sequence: CASSGTSGSYEQYF.

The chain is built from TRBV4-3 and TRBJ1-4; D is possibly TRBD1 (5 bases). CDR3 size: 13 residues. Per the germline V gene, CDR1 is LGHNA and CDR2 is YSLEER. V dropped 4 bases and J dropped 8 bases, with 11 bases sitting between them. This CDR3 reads CASSLDWGEKLFF. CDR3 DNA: TGCGCCAGCAGCCTTGACTGGGGGGAAAAACTGTTTTTT.

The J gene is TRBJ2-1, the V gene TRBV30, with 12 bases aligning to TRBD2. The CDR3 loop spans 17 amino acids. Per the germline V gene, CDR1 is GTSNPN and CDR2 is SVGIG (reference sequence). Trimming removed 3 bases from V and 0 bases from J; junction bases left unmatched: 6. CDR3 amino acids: CAWRRLAGGSSYNEQFF. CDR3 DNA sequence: TGTGCCTGGAGGCGCCTAGCGGGGGGGAGCTCCTACAATGAGCAGTTCTTC.

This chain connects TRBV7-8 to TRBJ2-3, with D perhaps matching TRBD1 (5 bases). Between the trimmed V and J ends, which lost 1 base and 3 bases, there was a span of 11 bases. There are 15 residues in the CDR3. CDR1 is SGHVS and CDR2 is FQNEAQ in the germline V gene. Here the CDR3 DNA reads TGTGCCAGCAGCTTAGAAGGGGTCTCGACAGATACGCAGTATTTT. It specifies CASSLEGVSTDTQYF.

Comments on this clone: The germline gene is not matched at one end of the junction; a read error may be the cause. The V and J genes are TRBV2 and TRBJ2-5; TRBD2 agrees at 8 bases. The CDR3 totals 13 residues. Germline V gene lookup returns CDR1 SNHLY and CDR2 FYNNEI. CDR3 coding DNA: TGTGCCAGCAGTGGAGATAGCGGGGACCCTAAGGACTTC. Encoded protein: CASSGDSGDPKDF.

As DNA, the CDR3 is TGTGCCAGTAGTGTGCAGGGGGCGCGTGTCTATGGCTACACCTTC. Translated: CASSVQGARVYGYTF. V gene TRBV19 combines with J gene TRBJ1-2; 8 nucleotides align to TRBD1. V trimming: 5 bases; J trimming: 4 bases; junction bases outside the gene matches: 9. CDR1 is LNHDA and CDR2 is SQIVND in the germline V gene (reference sequence). The CDR3 runs to 15 residues.

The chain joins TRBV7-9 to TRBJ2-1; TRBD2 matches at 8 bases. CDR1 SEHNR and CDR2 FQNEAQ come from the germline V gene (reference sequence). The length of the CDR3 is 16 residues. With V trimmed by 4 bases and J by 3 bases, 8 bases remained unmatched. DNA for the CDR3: TGTGCCAGCAGCTCCCTGAGTAGCGGGGTCTACAATGAGCAGTTCTTC. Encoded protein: CASSSLSSGVYNEQFF.

CDR3 loop: CASRERGNTGELFF. The CDR3 DNA reads TGTGCCAGTAGGGAGCGGGGGAACACCGGGGAGCTGTTTTTT. The chain combines TRBV19 with TRBJ2-2; 7 bases map to TRBD2. The CDR3 covers 14 residues. CDR1 is LNHDA and CDR2 is SQIVND in the germline V gene (reference sequence). V was pared by 6 bases and J by 1 base, with 2 bases of the junction left unmatched.